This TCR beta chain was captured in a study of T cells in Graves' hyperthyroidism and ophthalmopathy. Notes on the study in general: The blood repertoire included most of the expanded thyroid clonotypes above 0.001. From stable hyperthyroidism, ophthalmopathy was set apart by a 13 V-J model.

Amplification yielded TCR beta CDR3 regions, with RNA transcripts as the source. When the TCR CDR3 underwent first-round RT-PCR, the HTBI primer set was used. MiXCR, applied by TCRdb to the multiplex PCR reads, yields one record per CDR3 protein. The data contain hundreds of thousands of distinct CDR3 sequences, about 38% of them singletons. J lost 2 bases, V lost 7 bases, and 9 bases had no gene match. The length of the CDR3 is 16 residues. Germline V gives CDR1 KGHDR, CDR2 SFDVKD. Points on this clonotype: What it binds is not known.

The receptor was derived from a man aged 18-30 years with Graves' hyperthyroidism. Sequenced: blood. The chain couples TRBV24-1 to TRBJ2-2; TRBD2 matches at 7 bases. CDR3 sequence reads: CATSLGLADNTGELFF. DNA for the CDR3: TGTGCCACCAGCCTAGGGCTAGCGGACAACACCGGGGAGCTGTTTTTT.